The 23 T cell receptor beta chains below come from one sample, sequenced in a study of cytomegalovirus exposure and HLA in healthy donors. Measured with immunoSEQ multiplex PCR; TCRdb has only the in-frame clones, and not every one. The data hold approximately 160,000 clones, with 85% to 90% observed a single time. The sequenced sample was PBMCs. The receptors shown here come from a man aged 18-30 years in good health and CMV-seropositive.

The chain links TRBV25-1 to TRBJ2-7; 11 positions agree with TRBD2. The germline CDR1 and CDR2 sequences are MGHDK and SYGVNS. The CDR3 loop spans 18 amino acids. J gave up 0 bases and V 4 bases, and 11 bases lay outside the gene matches. The CDR3 reads CASSGPTIAGGNSYEQYF. For the CDR3, the DNA is TGTGCCAGCAGTGGGCCCACCATAGCGGGAGGGAACTCCTACGAGCAGTACTTC.

The CDR3, as DNA: TGTGCCGCCACCAGGGACAGCTACAATGAGCAGTTCTTC. Translated, it gives CAATRDSYNEQFF. This rearrangement joins TRBV28 to TRBJ2-1; 7 bases agree with TRBD1. The V segment lost 11 bases and the J segment 3 bases; nucleotides outside the gene matches: 7. CDR1 is MDHEN and CDR2 is SYDVKM in the germline V gene. The CDR3 consists of 13 residues.

This clone was counted a few times. The chain carries TRBV5-4 and TRBJ1-2, with D uncertain. Germline V CDR1 and CDR2: SGHNT, YYREEE (reference sequence). The CDR3 totals 12 residues. The germline V and J ends were trimmed by 3 bases and 4 bases, with 7 bases remaining between them. The CDR3 region has the DNA TGTGCCAGCAGCTCCAGCGCCTATGGCTACACCTTC. As protein: CASSSSAYGYTF.

J is TRBJ2-2 and V is TRBV7-6, with a tentative D call TRBD1 (6 bases). This CDR3 region has 17 residues. V lost 4 bases and J 4 bases, leaving 19 bases between the germline ends. Germline CDR1 reads SGHVS; CDR2 reads FNYEAQ. The CDR3 DNA follows: TGTGCCAGCAGCTCTTCGACCGGGACACCTGTCACCGGGGAGCTGTTTTTT. As protein: CASSSSTGTPVTGELFF.

This sequence joins TRBV25-1 and TRBJ2-5; 8 bases match TRBD2. Germline V gene sequence: CDR1 MGHDK, CDR2 SYGVNS. The CDR3 totals 16 residues. Trimming at V came to 2 bases and at J to 5 bases, leaving 10 bases not matched to a gene. In DNA, the CDR3 is TGTGCCAGCAGTGAAGGGGGCCGGGGGGGCGCGGAGACCCAGTACTTC. Translation: CASSEGGRGGAETQYF.

This clone occurred a few times. This rearrangement joins TRBV29-1 to TRBJ1-1; no clear D gene. The CDR3 covers 12 residues. CDR1 and CDR2 (germline): SQVTM, ANQGSEA. V lost 6 bases and J lost 3, with 11 bases in between. CDR3 DNA: TGCAGCGTCCTAGACGTGGACACTGAAGCTTTCTTT. Its protein is CSVLDVDTEAFF.

The V call is TRBV21-1, the J call TRBJ2-7; the tabulated D call, TRBD2, remains unverified against the DNA. TRBV21-1 is a known pseudogene. There are 13 residues in the CDR3. The chain's CDR3 is CASTAGGPYEQYF. In nucleotides, the CDR3 is TGTGCCAGCACCGCGGGAGGGCCGTACGAGCAGTACTTC.

The chain's CDR3 is CASSVDYRTDTQYF. Here the CDR3 DNA reads TGTGCCAGCAGCGTGGACTACCGCACAGATACGCAGTATTTT. The J gene is TRBJ2-3, the V gene TRBV5-6; D might be TRBD2 (6 bases). This CDR3 comprises 14 residues. V dropped 4 bases and J dropped 1 base, with 10 bases sitting between them. The germline V gene has CDR1 SGHDT and CDR2 YYEEEE.

The chain joins TRBV5-1 to TRBJ2-1; TRBD2 matches 10 bases. Germline CDR1 and CDR2: SGHRS and YFSETQ. This CDR3 comprises 14 residues. Germline trimming cut 6 bases from V and 8 bases from J; bases unmatched to any gene: 8. The CDR3 reads CASTASGSWDEQFF. CDR3 bases: TGCGCCAGCACCGCTAGCGGGAGCTGGGATGAGCAGTTCTTC. Variable domain in full (rest from reference TRBV5-1 and TRBJ2-1): KAGVTQTPRYLIKTRGQQVTLSCSPISGHRSVSWYQQTPGQGLQFLFEYFSETQRNKGNFPGRFSGRQFSNSRSEMNVSTLELGDSALYLCASTASGSWDEQFFGPGTRLTVL.

V and J are TRBV5-1 and TRBJ1-1, with D maybe TRBD1 (6 bases). The V gene lost 1 base and the J gene lost 8 bases, with 12 bases spanning the gap. Germline CDR1 is SGHRS and CDR2 is YFSETQ. The length of the CDR3 is 13 residues. CDR3 sequence (DNA): TGCGCCAGCAGCTTGACAGGGTATAGAGAAGCTTTCTTT. The encoded protein is CASSLTGYREAFF.

This clone was recorded only once. This sequence joins TRBV11-2 and TRBJ2-1; 7 bases map to TRBD2. CDR3 length: 17 amino acids. In germline, CDR1 is SGHAT, CDR2 FQNNGV. V was clipped by 0 bases and J by 3 bases; unmatched bases: 8. CDR3: CASSLEVGGIIYNEQFF. In DNA form, the CDR3 reads TGTGCCAGCAGCTTAGAGGTGGGAGGGATTATCTACAATGAGCAGTTCTTC.

The CDR3 protein is CASSGQGARGSYEQYF. DNA for the CDR3: TGTGCCAGCAGCGGACAGGGGGCGCGAGGATCCTACGAGCAGTACTTC. This chain joins TRBV7-2 and TRBJ2-7; 11 positions match TRBD1. The trim removed 5 bases at V and 1 base at J, leaving 7 bases unmatched. This CDR3 is 16 amino acids long. Germline CDR1 reads SGHTA; CDR2 reads FQGNSA. Using reference TRBV7-2 and TRBJ2-7 for the parts outside the CDR3, the full variable domain is GAGVSQSPSNKVTEKGKDVELRCDPISGHTALYWYRQSLGQGLEFLIYFQGNSAPDKSGLPSDRFSAERTGGSVSTLTIQRTQQEDSAVYLCASSGQGARGSYEQYFGPGTRLTVT.

The gene calls are TRBV29-1 and TRBJ2-2, with D maybe TRBD2 (6 bases). With 7 bases removed from V and 4 bases from J, the gap between germline ends came to 10 bases. The CDR3 spans 12 residues. Germline CDR1 is SQVTM and CDR2 is ANQGSEA. This CDR3 reads CSAGGSTGELFF. The CDR3 nucleotides read TGCAGCGCCGGAGGGAGCACCGGGGAGCTGTTTTTT.

The chain couples TRBV2 to TRBJ2-3, with TRBD2 matching 12 bases. CDR1 is SNHLY and CDR2 is FYNNEI in the germline V gene. Trimming removed 6 bases from V and 4 bases from J; junction bases left unmatched: 11. This CDR3 has 17 residues. In DNA form, the CDR3 reads TGTGCCAGCAGGGGGTACGGTCTAGCGGGAGGGCCAGATACGCAGTATTTT. Its translation is CASRGYGLAGGPDTQYF. Full variable domain (missing parts from reference TRBV2 and TRBJ2-3): EPEVTQTPSHQVTQMGQEVILRCVPISNHLYFYWYRQILGQKVEFLVSFYNNEISEKSEIFDDQFSVERPDGSNFTLKIRSTKLEDSAMYFCASRGYGLAGGPDTQYFGPGTRLTVL.

V usage is TRBV7-9 and J usage is TRBJ2-1; 10 positions match TRBD2. The length of the CDR3 is 15 residues. Trimming took 5 bases from V and 8 from J; bases not matched to a gene: 9. Germline loops: CDR1 SEHNR, CDR2 FQNEAQ (reference sequence). DNA of the CDR3: TGTGCCAGCAGCCATACTAGCGGGGTGGGCCATGAGCAGTTCTTC. It encodes CASSHTSGVGHEQFF.

V is TRBV25-1 and J is TRBJ2-3; possibly TRBD2 for D (6 bases). V was shortened by 3 bases and J by 2 bases, with 12 bases between the two germline ends. Germline lookup yields CDR1 MGHDK and CDR2 SYGVNS. CDR3 length: 15 residues. CDR3 amino acids: CASSDSGTSTDTQYF. The DNA of the CDR3 is TGTGCCAGCAGTGACTCCGGGACTTCCACAGATACGCAGTATTTT.

This chain joins TRBV11-2 and TRBJ2-1, with 7 bases identical to TRBD2. The CDR3 runs to 18 residues. After removal of 2 bases from V and 5 bases from J, the junction contained 15 bases not matched to a gene. Germline CDR1 reads SGHAT; CDR2 reads FQNNGV. The CDR3 spells CASSLNLFRRETNNEQFF. The DNA for the CDR3 is TGTGCCAGCAGCTTAAATCTTTTTAGGCGGGAGACGAACAATGAGCAGTTCTTC.

V gene TRBV15 combines with J gene TRBJ1-1; 12 bases line up with TRBD1. The trim removed 4 bases at V and 1 base at J, leaving 4 bases unmatched. Germline V CDR1 and CDR2: LNHNV, YYDKDF (reference sequence). The CDR3 extends over 16 amino acids. CDR3 coding DNA: TGTGCCACCAGCAACCGGGACAGGGGGCCGAACACTGAAGCTTTCTTT. As protein: CATSNRDRGPNTEAFF.

The chain recombines TRBV6-6 with TRBJ2-2; 10 bases map to TRBD2. CDR1 and CDR2 (germline): MNHNY, SVGAGI (reference sequence). This CDR3 spans 16 amino acids. V gave up 4 bases and J gave up 7 bases; unmatched junction bases: 9. CDR3 protein: CASSWGLAGEVGELFF. DNA for the CDR3: TGTGCCAGCAGTTGGGGGCTAGCGGGAGAGGTCGGGGAGCTGTTTTTT.

The chain couples TRBV7-6 to TRBJ2-7, with 11 bases fitting TRBD2. The trim removed 1 base at V and 4 bases at J, leaving 9 bases unmatched. Per the germline V gene, CDR1 is SGHVS and CDR2 is FNYEAQ. CDR3 size: 17 residues. The CDR3 loop is CASSLGPTGLAGYEQYF. In nucleotides, the CDR3 is TGTGCCAGCAGCTTAGGGCCCACCGGACTAGCGGGTTACGAGCAGTACTTC.

Here the CDR3 reads CASSSGQGNTEAFF. CDR3 sequence (DNA): TGTGCCAGCAGCTCGGGACAGGGGAACACTGAAGCTTTCTTT. The genes are TRBV13 and TRBJ1-1; 9 positions match TRBD1. Germline loops: CDR1 PRHDT, CDR2 FYEKMQ (reference sequence). This CDR3 is built from 14 residues. Trimming at V came to 4 bases and at J to 1 base, leaving 1 base not matched to a gene.

By frequency in the sample, this clone is large. The gene calls are TRBV14 and TRBJ2-3; D is unclear. Germline values: CDR1 SGHDN, CDR2 FVKESK. V lost 2 bases and J lost 1, with 7 bases in between. CDR3 length: 14 residues. The chain's CDR3 is CASSQIGGTDTQYF. As DNA, the CDR3 is TGTGCCAGCAGCCAAATCGGAGGCACAGATACGCAGTATTTT.

The gene calls are TRBV19 and TRBJ2-1; 9 nucleotides align to TRBD2. Germline V CDR1 and CDR2: LNHDA, SQIVND (reference sequence). With V trimmed by 10 bases and J by 0 bases, 7 bases remained unmatched. CDR3 length equals 15 residues. The CDR3 DNA reads TGTGCCATTGGACTAGCGTCAAGCTCCTACAATGAGCAGTTCTTC. Protein product: CAIGLASSSYNEQFF.